These 31 T cell receptor beta chains share one sample of origin, sequenced in a study of blood T cell repertoires in COVID-19 (dated by TCRdb to 2020 to 2021). The library was made by the immunoSEQ multiplex PCR assay. TCRdb re-hosts the immuneACCESS table, in-frame sequences only. Its copies lack some clones; in the studies checked, an unresolved V gene accounts for under half of them, and the cause for the rest is not known. In this sample the table shows around 28,000 clones, roughly 89% of which occur a single time. In total, the top ten clones hold under 30% of the sample. Sequencing was done on a sample of peripheral blood. Every receptor here comes from a man at least 80 years old with acute or convalescent COVID-19.

The DNA for the CDR3 is TGCGCCAGCAGCTTGGGACAGGGGTTAGGAGAGACCCAGTACTTC. Translated: CASSLGQGLGETQYF. This chain joins TRBV5-1 and TRBJ2-5; 8 bases are shared with TRBD1. V shed 0 bases, J shed 4 bases, and the junction held 5 bases outside the gene matches. From germline, CDR1 is SGHRS and CDR2 YFSETQ. The CDR3 runs to 15 residues.

The chain has TRBV28 and TRBJ2-1; 8 bases line up with TRBD2. J gave up 2 bases and V 5 bases, and 2 bases lay outside the gene matches. This CDR3 region has 14 residues. Per the germline V gene, CDR1 is MDHEN and CDR2 is SYDVKM. CDR3 nucleotides: TGTGCCAGCAGTAGCGGGAGCCCCTACAATGAGCAGTTCTTC. The encoded protein is CASSSGSPYNEQFF.

The V gene is TRBV30, the J gene TRBJ1-6, with 9 nucleotides matching TRBD1. J lost 7 bases, V lost 4 bases, and 5 bases had no gene match. This CDR3 is built from 14 residues. Germline values: CDR1 GTSNPN, CDR2 SVGIG (reference sequence). The CDR3 nucleotides read TGTGCCTGGAAAAGACAGGGGGGGAATTCACCCCTCCACTTT. Translating gives CAWKRQGGNSPLHF. The entire variable domain, with the rest obtained from reference TRBV30 and TRBJ1-6, is as follows: SQTIHQWPATLVQPVGSPLSLECTVEGTSNPNLYWYRQAAGRGLQLLFYSVGIGQISSEVPQNLSASRPQDRQFILSSKKLLLSDSGFYLCAWKRQGGNSPLHFGNGTRLTVT.

This clone was counted a few times. The rearrangement uses TRBV7-8 and TRBJ2-3; D remains unclear. The CDR3 spans 14 residues. CDR1 SGHVS and CDR2 FQNEAQ come from the germline V gene. The ends were cut back, 0 bases at V and 5 bases at J, with 9 bases in the middle. This chain's CDR3 is CASSLASQRDTQYF. The CDR3 coding sequence is TGTGCCAGCAGCTTAGCCTCCCAGCGAGATACGCAGTATTTT.

The chain is built from TRBV5-6 and TRBJ2-2; 8 nucleotides agree with TRBD2. V lost 1 base to trimming and J lost 5 bases; unmatched junction nucleotides: 4. The CDR3 spans 15 residues. Looked up from germline, CDR1 is SGHDT and CDR2 is YYEEEE. This CDR3 is CASSLSGRGTGELFF. In nucleotides, the CDR3 is TGTGCCAGCAGCTTGAGCGGGAGAGGAACCGGGGAGCTGTTTTTT.

This clone was seen a handful of times. This chain joins TRBV11-2 and TRBJ2-3, with D perhaps TRBD2 (5 bases). CDR3 length: 17 amino acids. V was clipped by 0 bases and J by 0 bases, with 13 bases between them. From germline, CDR1 is SGHAT and CDR2 FQNNGV. CDR3 region: CASSLDIIRGSTDTQYF. CDR3 bases: TGTGCCAGCAGCTTAGATATCATCCGGGGAAGCACAGATACGCAGTATTTT.

The gene calls are TRBV28 and TRBJ2-7; 9 bases fit TRBD1. The V gene end was trimmed by 5 bases and the J gene end by 2 bases; junction bases not matched to a gene: 10. This CDR3 comprises 16 residues. Per the germline V gene, CDR1 is MDHEN and CDR2 is SYDVKM. The CDR3 nucleotides are TGTGCCAGCAGTCCAAGACCGGGACAGGGTCCCTACGAGCAGTACTTC. This encodes CASSPRPGQGPYEQYF. Variable domain in full (rest from reference TRBV28 and TRBJ2-7): DVKVTQSSRYLVKRTGEKVFLECVQDMDHENMFWYRQDPGLGLRLIYFSYDVKMKEKGDIPEGYSVSREKKERFSLILESASTNQTSMYLCASSPRPGQGPYEQYFGPGTRLTVT.

This clone has just one count. The chain links TRBV19 to TRBJ2-4; maybe TRBD1 (5 bases). Trimming cost V 5 bases and J 1 base, with 12 bases left between them. CDR1 and CDR2 from the germline V gene are LNHDA and SQIVND (reference sequence). The CDR3 is 15 residues long. CDR3 residues: CASSLQGEAKNIQYF. The CDR3 coding sequence is TGTGCCAGTAGTCTCCAGGGCGAGGCCAAAAACATTCAGTACTTC.

This clone is a singleton in its sample. The rearrangement uses TRBV7-6 and TRBJ1-6, with 7 bases identical to TRBD1. Germline CDR1 is SGHVS and CDR2 is FNYEAQ. V was pared by 5 bases and J by 10 bases, with 8 bases of the junction left unmatched. The CDR3 runs 14 residues. This CDR3 is CASSREGGGSPLHF. The DNA for the CDR3 is TGTGCCAGCAGCAGAGAAGGGGGCGGATCACCCCTCCACTTT. Looking up the rest from reference TRBV7-6 and TRBJ1-6 gives the full variable domain: GAGVSQSPRYKVTKRGQDVALRCDPISGHVSLYWYRQALGQGPEFLTYFNYEAQQDKSGLPNDRFSAERPEGSISTLTIQRTEQRDSAMYRCASSREGGGSPLHFGNGTRLTVT.

This chain connects TRBV6-5 to TRBJ1-1; D remains ambiguous. In germline, CDR1 is MNHEY, CDR2 SVGAGI. Trimming stripped 6 bases from V and 1 base from J, with 9 bases between. This CDR3 has 13 residues. The CDR3 sequence: CASRAGGNTEAFF. The CDR3 DNA reads as TGTGCCAGCAGGGCGGGAGGGAACACTGAAGCTTTCTTT.

The rearrangement uses TRBV13 and TRBJ2-1, with D tentatively TRBD2 (5 bases). CDR3 length: 15 residues. CDR1 and CDR2 (germline): PRHDT, FYEKMQ (reference sequence). V was pared by 2 bases and J by 4 bases, with 12 bases between. The CDR3 here is CASSLRPGRYNEQFF. The CDR3 region has the DNA TGTGCCAGCAGCTTACGTCCGGGAAGGTACAATGAGCAGTTCTTC.

J is TRBJ1-1 and V is TRBV7-2; a weak D match, TRBD1 (6 bases). Germline V gene sequence: CDR1 SGHTA, CDR2 FQGNSA. CDR3 length: 14 residues. The V end was cut by 4 bases, the J end by 2 bases, with 11 bases between. The CDR3 bases are TGTGCCAGCAGCTCGCAGACAGGTAACACTGAAGCTTTCTTT. Translation: CASSSQTGNTEAFF.

The chain links TRBV10-2 to TRBJ1-1; the D gene is possibly TRBD1 (6 bases). The germline CDR1 and CDR2 sequences are WSHSY and SAAADI. The CDR3 runs to 14 residues. Trimming pared 6 bases from V and 5 bases from J, leaving 16 bases between. The CDR3 region has the DNA TGCGCCAGCAGCCAAGGGGGGGGCGGAACTGAAGCTTTCTTT. Amino acid sequence: CASSQGGGGTEAFF.

This chain connects TRBV7-8 to TRBJ1-5; D gene uncertain. CDR3 length: 15 residues. The V end was cut by 4 bases, the J end by 6 bases, with 16 bases between. Germline V gene sequence: CDR1 SGHVS, CDR2 FQNEAQ. As DNA, the CDR3 is TGTGCCAGCAGCTCCACCTCGGCCGACTCTCAGCCCCAGCATTTT. Encoded protein: CASSSTSADSQPQHF. The complete variable domain, with remaining parts taken from reference TRBV7-8 and TRBJ1-5, reads GAGVSQSPRYKVAKRGQDVALRCDPISGHVSLFWYQQALGQGPEFLTYFQNEAQLDKSGLPSDRFFAERPEGSVSTLKIQRTQQEDSAVYLCASSSTSADSQPQHFGDGTRLSIL.

The V and J genes are TRBV7-2 and TRBJ1-2; no firm D call. V was shortened by 2 bases and J by 2 bases, with 6 bases between the two germline ends. Germline values: CDR1 SGHTA, CDR2 FQGNSA. CDR3 size: 13 residues. The CDR3: CASSLPQNYGYTF. Here the CDR3 DNA reads TGTGCCAGCAGCTTACCACAAAACTATGGCTACACCTTC.

This chain uses TRBV2 with TRBJ1-2, with 7 bases matching TRBD1. Unmatched junction bases numbered 10, after V lost 7 bases and J lost 5 bases. This CDR3 is built from 14 residues. Germline assignment: CDR1 SNHLY and CDR2 FYNNEI. The CDR3 sequence is CASISRTGSYGYTF. The CDR3, as DNA: TGTGCCAGCATTTCTCGGACAGGATCTTATGGCTACACCTTC.

The chain joins TRBV2 to TRBJ1-6; D gene ambiguous. Germline V gene lookup returns CDR1 SNHLY and CDR2 FYNNEI. The V and J ends lost 7 bases and 7 bases respectively, with 11 bases between them. The CDR3 contains 13 residues. DNA of the CDR3: TGTGCCAGCATTCTGAGGGTAAATTCACCCCTCCACTTT. This sequence encodes CASILRVNSPLHF.

The chain employs TRBV12-5 and TRBJ2-1, with 11 bases that match TRBD2. Germline CDR1 LGHNT, CDR2 FRNRAP. The CDR3 covers 16 residues. Unmatched junction bases numbered 4, after V lost 1 base and J lost 5 bases. The CDR3 region has the DNA TGTGCTAGTGGTTTGGGGCAGACTAGCGGGAACAATGAGCAGTTCTTC. Translation gives CASGLGQTSGNNEQFF.

In regard to this clone: At one end, the junction sequence differs from germline, possibly due to a read error. This chain connects TRBV7-7 to TRBJ2-7; 11 bases match TRBD1. CDR1 is SSHAT and CDR2 is FNYEAQ in the germline V gene (reference sequence). CDR3 size: 18 residues. In DNA, the CDR3 is TGTGCTAGCAGCTTACCGGACAGGGGGCAGAATCTTACCTACGAGCAGTACTTC. It specifies CASSLPDRGQNLTYEQYF.

The V gene is TRBV28, the J gene TRBJ1-2, with D possibly matching TRBD1 (6 bases). Looked up from germline, CDR1 is MDHEN and CDR2 is SYDVKM. Trimming pared 6 bases from V and 4 bases from J, leaving 15 bases between. The CDR3 extends over 14 amino acids. CDR3 sequence (DNA): TGTGCCAGCAGCGATCCGGGACATCTCTATGGCTACACCTTC. Its protein product is CASSDPGHLYGYTF.

This chain uses TRBV6-6 with TRBJ1-1; 8 positions match TRBD1. The CDR3 consists of 14 residues. Per the germline V gene, CDR1 is MNHNY and CDR2 is SVGAGI (reference sequence). Trimming removed 5 bases from V and 4 bases from J; junction bases left unmatched: 6. In DNA, the CDR3 is TGTGCCAGCAGTCCGACAGGGGCTGGCACTGAAGCTTTCTTT. This encodes CASSPTGAGTEAFF.

This chain connects TRBV3-1 (or the pseudogene TRBV3-2) to TRBJ1-2; D gene uncertain. The V end lost 5 bases, the J end lost 2 bases, and 9 bases lay between the germline ends. Germline CDR1 and CDR2: LGHDT and YNNKEL (reference sequence). This CDR3 has 13 amino acids. The CDR3 is CASSARENYGYTF. The CDR3 coding sequence is TGTGCCAGCAGCGCGAGGGAGAACTATGGCTACACCTTC.

The chain employs TRBV7-2 and TRBJ2-2, with D possibly TRBD2 on 5 matching bases. Germline CDR1 reads SGHTA; CDR2 reads FQGNSA. The V end was cut by 3 bases, the J end by 6 bases, with 11 bases between. CDR3 length: 14 amino acids. As DNA, the CDR3 is TGTGCCAGCAGCTTGAAGGAGAGGGCCGGGGAGCTGTTTTTT. This encodes CASSLKERAGELFF.

The genes are TRBV5-1 and TRBJ1-6; 7 positions match TRBD1. This CDR3 region has 15 residues. With 4 bases clipped from V and 7 bases from J, the junction kept 8 bases outside the gene matches. Germline V gives CDR1 SGHRS, CDR2 YFSETQ. Here the CDR3 reads CASSLDRATNSPLHF. The CDR3 region has the DNA TGCGCCAGCAGCCTTGACAGGGCGACGAATTCACCCCTCCACTTT.

This chain connects TRBV7-2 to TRBJ2-2; no clear D. Trimming took 4 bases from V and 4 from J, leaving 13 bases between them. The CDR3 length is 15 residues. CDR1 and CDR2 (germline): SGHTA, FQGNSA. The CDR3 DNA reads as TGTGCCAGCAGCTCCCTGGTCCGAGCCACCGGGGAGCTGTTTTTT. This encodes CASSSLVRATGELFF.

The chain uses TRBV2 and TRBJ2-2; the match to TRBD2 covers 11 bases. Trimming removed 4 bases from V and 1 base from J; junction bases left unmatched: 2. The CDR3 spans 16 residues. CDR1 and CDR2 from the germline V gene are SNHLY and FYNNEI. CDR3 protein: CASSVSGRGNTGELFF. Here the CDR3 DNA reads TGTGCCAGCAGTGTTAGCGGGAGGGGGAACACCGGGGAGCTGTTTTTT.

This chain joins TRBV25-1 and TRBJ1-4, with no clear D. Germline V CDR1 and CDR2: MGHDK, SYGVNS. Trimming cost V 1 base and J 0 bases, with 6 bases left between them. The CDR3 runs 15 residues. In DNA form, the CDR3 reads TGTGCCAGCAGTGAATCGCGGGCAACTAATGAAAAACTGTTTTTT. It codes for CASSESRATNEKLFF.

The chain combines TRBV3-1 (or the pseudogene TRBV3-2) with TRBJ2-7; D not resolved. CDR3 length: 12 amino acids. V lost 1 base and J 5 bases, leaving 6 bases between the germline ends. Germline V gene sequence: CDR1 LGHDT, CDR2 YNNKEL (reference sequence). The CDR3 loop reads CASSQVAHEQYF. The CDR3 bases are TGTGCCAGCAGCCAAGTGGCTCACGAGCAGTACTTC.

This chain connects TRBV6-5 to TRBJ1-4; D gene unclear. V was trimmed by 4 bases and J by 2 bases, leaving 11 bases between them. The CDR3 is made up of 15 amino acids. Germline V gene lookup returns CDR1 MNHEY and CDR2 SVGAGI. Here the CDR3 DNA reads TGTGCCAGCAGTTCATCACCCGAGACTAATGAAAAACTGTTTTTT. Its protein product is CASSSSPETNEKLFF.

The rearrangement joins TRBV19 to TRBJ1-2, with D unresolved. V was clipped by 7 bases and J by 5 bases, with 14 bases between them. CDR3 length equals 13 residues. Per germline, CDR1 LNHDA and CDR2 SQIVND (reference sequence). The CDR3 region is CASNPSHNYGYTF. The CDR3 DNA is TGTGCCAGTAATCCTAGTCACAATTATGGCTACACCTTC.

This clone was observed a few times. The chain is built from TRBV10-1 and TRBJ1-2, with D possibly TRBD1 on 6 matching bases. The CDR3 is 12 residues long. In germline, CDR1 is WNHNN, CDR2 SYGVQD (reference sequence). The V and J ends lost 3 bases and 8 bases respectively, with 10 bases between them. CDR3 amino acids: CASSDPGGGYTF. CDR3 DNA: TGCGCCAGCAGTGACCCGGGGGGCGGCTACACCTTC.